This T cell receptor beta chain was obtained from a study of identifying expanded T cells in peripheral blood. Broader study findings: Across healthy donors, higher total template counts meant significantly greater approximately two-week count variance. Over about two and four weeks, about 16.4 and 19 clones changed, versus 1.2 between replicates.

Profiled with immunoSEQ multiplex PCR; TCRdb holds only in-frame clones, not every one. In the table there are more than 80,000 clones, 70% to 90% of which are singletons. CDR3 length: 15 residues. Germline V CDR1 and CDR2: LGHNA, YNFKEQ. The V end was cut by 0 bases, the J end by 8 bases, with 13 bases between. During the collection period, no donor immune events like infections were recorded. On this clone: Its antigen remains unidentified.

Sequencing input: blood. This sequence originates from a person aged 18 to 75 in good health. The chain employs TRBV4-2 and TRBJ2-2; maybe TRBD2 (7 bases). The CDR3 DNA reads TGTGCCAGCAGCCAAGATTGGCGGGGGCTGGGGGAGCTGTTTTTT. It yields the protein CASSQDWRGLGELFF.